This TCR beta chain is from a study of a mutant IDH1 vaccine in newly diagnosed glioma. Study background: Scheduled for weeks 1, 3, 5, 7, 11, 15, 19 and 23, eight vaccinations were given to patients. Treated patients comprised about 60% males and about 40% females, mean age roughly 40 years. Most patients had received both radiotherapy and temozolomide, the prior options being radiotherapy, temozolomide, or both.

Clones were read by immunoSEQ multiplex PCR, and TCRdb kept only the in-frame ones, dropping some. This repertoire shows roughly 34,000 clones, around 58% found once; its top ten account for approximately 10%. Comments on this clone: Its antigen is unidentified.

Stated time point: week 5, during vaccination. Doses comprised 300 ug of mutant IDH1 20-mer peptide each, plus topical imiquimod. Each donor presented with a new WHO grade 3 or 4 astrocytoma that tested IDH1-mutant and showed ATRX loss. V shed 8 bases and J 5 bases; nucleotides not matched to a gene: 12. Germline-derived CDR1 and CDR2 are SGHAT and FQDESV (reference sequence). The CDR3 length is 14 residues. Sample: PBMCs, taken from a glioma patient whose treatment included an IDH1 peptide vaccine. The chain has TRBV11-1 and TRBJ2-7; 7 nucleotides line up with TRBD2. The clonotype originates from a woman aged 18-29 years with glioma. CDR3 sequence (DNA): TGTGCCAGCGGGTGGGGGGGAACTGAAGACGAGCAGTACTTC. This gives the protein CASGWGGTEDEQYF.